This T cell receptor beta chain was sequenced for a study of cytomegalovirus exposure and HLA in healthy donors. Study-wide results and caveats: The authors considered a cluster of highly shared sequence variants likely to be a sequencing artifact. Further analysis, carried out later, found HLA-associated TCR beta chains more clonally expanded than equally common other chains.

Turning to this clone: Its antigen is as yet unknown.

This PCR relied on a set of 60 Vbeta primers and 13 Jbeta primers. TCRdb keeps only in-frame clones here, not all; method: immunoSEQ multiplex PCR. The repertoire table contains about 200,000 clones. Germline CDR1 reads SNHLY; CDR2 reads FYNNEI. This CDR3 region has 13 residues. The germline V and J ends were trimmed by 8 bases and 0 bases, with 10 bases remaining between them. This clonotype originated in a girl aged 2 to 9 in good health and CMV-seropositive. The genes are TRBV2 and TRBJ1-2; D might be TRBD1 (6 bases). What was sequenced was PBMCs. CDR3 nucleotides: TGTGCCAGCCACAGGGAAACTAACTATGGCTACACCTTC. Protein: CASHRETNYGYTF.